This is a list of T cell receptor beta chains from one sample in a study of T-cell memory formation after mild COVID-19. MiXCR, run by TCRdb on the 5' RACE reads, gives a single entry per CDR3 protein. The repertoire holds some 600,000 distinct CDR3 sequences, 17% seen once, with approximately 8.1% in the top ten. The sample consisted of PBMCs or a T cell subset sorted from them (not recorded which). Every receptor here comes from an adult woman who had mild COVID-19 (a few samples of this study predate the infection). Cell type and time point are not known. CDR3s include the opening cysteine and the closing phenylalanine or tryptophan. Fields, in order: clone size, V gene, J gene, D gene, CDR3 DNA, CDR3 protein. The D gene is left open where the match is weak. Some rows have no size entry. The others give once, few or many, or a class for an expanded clone.

abundance: once; v_gene: TRBV6-1; j_gene: TRBJ2-2; d_gene: .; CDR3nt: TGTGCCAGCAGGTTACAGACTAACACCGGGGAGCTGTTTTTT; CDR3aa: CASRLQTNTGELFF
abundance: few; v_gene: TRBV20-1; j_gene: TRBJ2-5; d_gene: .; CDR3nt: TGCAGTGCCCGGGGGATGGATCAAGAGACCCAGTACTTC; CDR3aa: CSARGMDQETQYF
abundance: .; v_gene: TRBV12-3/TRBV12-4; j_gene: TRBJ2-7; d_gene: TRBD2; CDR3nt: TGTGCCAGCAGTCCCAGACTAGCGGGGGGCTACGAGCAGTACTTC; CDR3aa: CASSPRLAGGYEQYF
abundance: .; v_gene: TRBV5-1; j_gene: TRBJ2-3; d_gene: .; CDR3nt: TGCGCCAGCAGCTTGAAACTAGTGAGCACAGATACGCAGTATTTT; CDR3aa: CASSLKLVSTDTQYF
abundance: few; v_gene: TRBV3-1; j_gene: TRBJ2-7; d_gene: TRBD1; CDR3nt: TGTGCCAGCAGCCGGGGGACAGGGATCTACGAGCAGTACTTC; CDR3aa: CASSRGTGIYEQYF
abundance: .; v_gene: TRBV10-3; j_gene: TRBJ2-1; d_gene: .; CDR3nt: TGTGCCATCAGTGACCCTGGACAGATCTCCTACAATGAGCAGTTCTTC; CDR3aa: CAISDPGQISYNEQFF
abundance: .; v_gene: TRBV5-1; j_gene: TRBJ2-7; d_gene: TRBD1; CDR3nt: TGCGCCAGCAGCTTGGTCCAGGGGGCGTCCTACGAGCAGTACTTC; CDR3aa: CASSLVQGASYEQYF
abundance: .; v_gene: TRBV20-1; j_gene: TRBJ1-1; d_gene: .; CDR3nt: TGCAGTGCCCAAACGCGCAAGTTACTAAGGGGTGGTACTGAAGCTTTCTTT; CDR3aa: CSAQTRKLLRGGTEAFF
abundance: .; v_gene: TRBV5-1; j_gene: TRBJ2-1; d_gene: .; CDR3nt: TGCGCCAGCAGCTTGGAGAGCCGAATCTACAATGAGCAGTTCTTC; CDR3aa: CASSLESRIYNEQFF
abundance: few; v_gene: TRBV14; j_gene: TRBJ2-1; d_gene: TRBD2; CDR3nt: TGTGCCAGCAGCCGGCCAGCGGGAGTTAACAATGAGCAGTTCTTC; CDR3aa: CASSRPAGVNNEQFF
abundance: few; v_gene: TRBV5-1; j_gene: TRBJ2-7; d_gene: .; CDR3nt: TGCGCCAGCAGCTTCCGGGAGCCACAGTACGAGCAGTACTTC; CDR3aa: CASSFREPQYEQYF
abundance: .; v_gene: TRBV7-2; j_gene: TRBJ1-4; d_gene: .; CDR3nt: TGTGCCAGCAGCCCCCCAGGTAGAAAGGGAAAACTGTTTTTT; CDR3aa: CASSPPGRKGKLFF
abundance: .; v_gene: TRBV7-3; j_gene: TRBJ2-3; d_gene: TRBD2; CDR3nt: TGTGCCAGCAGCGATAGTAGCGGGGGAATCCGCAATACGCAGTATTTT; CDR3aa: CASSDSSGGIRNTQYF
abundance: .; v_gene: TRBV5-1; j_gene: TRBJ2-7; d_gene: TRBD1; CDR3nt: TGCGCCAGCAGCTTGGCCCTGGACAGGGATTACGAGCAGTACTTC; CDR3aa: CASSLALDRDYEQYF
abundance: .; v_gene: TRBV6-2/TRBV6-3; j_gene: TRBJ2-7; d_gene: .; CDR3nt: TGTGCCAGTTTCGGGCGGGACCCAAGGCCGGAGCAGTACTTC; CDR3aa: CASFGRDPRPEQYF
abundance: .; v_gene: TRBV7-9; j_gene: TRBJ1-1; d_gene: TRBD1; CDR3nt: TGTGCCAGCAGCCAAGTTGGGACAGGGAGGACTGAAGCTTTCTTT; CDR3aa: CASSQVGTGRTEAFF
abundance: .; v_gene: TRBV20-1; j_gene: TRBJ1-3; d_gene: TRBD1; CDR3nt: TGCAGTGCTGACAGGGGGTCTTCAGGAAACACCATATATTTT; CDR3aa: CSADRGSSGNTIYF
abundance: few; v_gene: TRBV6-5; j_gene: TRBJ2-3; d_gene: .; CDR3nt: TGTGCCAGCAGCGCTGACACAGATACGCAGTATTTT; CDR3aa: CASSADTDTQYF
abundance: .; v_gene: TRBV6-5; j_gene: TRBJ1-5; d_gene: .; CDR3nt: TGTGCCAGCAGTAGGGAGATCGATCAGCCCCAGCATTTT; CDR3aa: CASSREIDQPQHF
abundance: .; v_gene: TRBV23-1; j_gene: TRBJ2-3; d_gene: .; CDR3nt: TGCGCCAGCAGTCCTCTCTCACCGGGACTTCCAATAGCAGATACGCAGTATTTT; CDR3aa: CASSPLSPGLPIADTQYF
abundance: few; v_gene: TRBV27; j_gene: TRBJ2-1; d_gene: TRBD2; CDR3nt: TGTGCCAGCAGTCCCTGGACTAGCGGGGATTTCACCTACAATGAGCAGTTCTTC; CDR3aa: CASSPWTSGDFTYNEQFF
abundance: .; v_gene: TRBV7-9; j_gene: TRBJ2-1; d_gene: TRBD2; CDR3nt: TGTGCCAGCAGCTTAATGAGCGGGGTTTACAATGAGCAGTTCTTC; CDR3aa: CASSLMSGVYNEQFF